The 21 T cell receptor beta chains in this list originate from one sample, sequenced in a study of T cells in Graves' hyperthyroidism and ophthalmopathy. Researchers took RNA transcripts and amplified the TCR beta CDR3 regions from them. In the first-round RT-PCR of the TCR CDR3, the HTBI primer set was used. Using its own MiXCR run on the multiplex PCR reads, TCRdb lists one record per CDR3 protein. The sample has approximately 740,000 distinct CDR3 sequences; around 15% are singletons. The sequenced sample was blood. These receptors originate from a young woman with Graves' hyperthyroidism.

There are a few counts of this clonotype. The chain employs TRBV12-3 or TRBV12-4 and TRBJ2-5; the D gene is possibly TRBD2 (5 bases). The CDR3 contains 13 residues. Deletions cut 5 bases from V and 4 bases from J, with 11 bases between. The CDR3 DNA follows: TGTGCCAGCAGTCTACTAGGGCCAGAGACCCAGTACTTC. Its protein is CASSLLGPETQYF.

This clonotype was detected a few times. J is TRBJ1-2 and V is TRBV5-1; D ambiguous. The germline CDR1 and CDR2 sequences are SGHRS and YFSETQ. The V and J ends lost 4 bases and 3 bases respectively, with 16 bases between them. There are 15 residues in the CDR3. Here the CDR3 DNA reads TGCGCCAGCAGCCCGACCCTACCGGATCACTATGGCTACACCTTC. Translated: CASSPTLPDHYGYTF.

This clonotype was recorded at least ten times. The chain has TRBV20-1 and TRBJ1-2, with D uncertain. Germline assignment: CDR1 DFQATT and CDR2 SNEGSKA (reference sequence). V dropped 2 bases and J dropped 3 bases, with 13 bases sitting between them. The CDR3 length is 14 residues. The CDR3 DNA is TGCAGTGCTAGAAAGGAGGGCGCAGACTATGGCTACACCTTC. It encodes CSARKEGADYGYTF.

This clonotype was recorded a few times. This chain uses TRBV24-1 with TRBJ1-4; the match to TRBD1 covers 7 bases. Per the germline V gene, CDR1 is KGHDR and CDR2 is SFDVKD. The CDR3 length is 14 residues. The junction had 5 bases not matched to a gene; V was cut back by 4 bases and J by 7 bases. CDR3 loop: CATSEAGGSEKLFF. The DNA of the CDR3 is TGTGCCACCAGTGAGGCAGGGGGAAGTGAAAAACTGTTTTTT.

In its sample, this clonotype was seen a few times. CDR3 bases: TGTGCCAGCAGCCGGGAACCAAACCGATCAACTAATGAAAAACTGTTTTTT. Translated: CASSREPNRSTNEKLFF. The chain is built from TRBV4-2 and TRBJ1-4; D ambiguous. Trimming cost V 4 bases and J 0 bases, with 15 bases left between them. Per the germline V gene, CDR1 is LGHNA and CDR2 is YNFKEQ. The length of the CDR3 is 17 residues.

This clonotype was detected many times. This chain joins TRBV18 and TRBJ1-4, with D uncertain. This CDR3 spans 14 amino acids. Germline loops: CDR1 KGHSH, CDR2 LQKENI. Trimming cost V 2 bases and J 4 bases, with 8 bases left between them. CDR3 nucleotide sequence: TGTGCCAGCTCACCAAAGAGAGTTAATGAAAAACTGTTTTTT. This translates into CASSPKRVNEKLFF.

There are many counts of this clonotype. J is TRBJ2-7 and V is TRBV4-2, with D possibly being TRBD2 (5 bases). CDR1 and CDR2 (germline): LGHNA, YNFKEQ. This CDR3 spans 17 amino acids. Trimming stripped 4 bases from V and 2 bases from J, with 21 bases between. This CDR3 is CASSRPLSRGAAYEQYF. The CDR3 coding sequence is TGTGCCAGCAGCCGCCCCCTTTCCCGGGGAGCCGCCTACGAGCAGTACTTC.

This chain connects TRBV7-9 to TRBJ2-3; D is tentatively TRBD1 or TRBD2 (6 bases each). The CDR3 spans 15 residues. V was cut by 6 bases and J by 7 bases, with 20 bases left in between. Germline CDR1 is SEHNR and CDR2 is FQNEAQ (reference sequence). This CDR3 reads CASSPRDSGANTQYF. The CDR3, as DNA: TGTGCCAGCAGTCCCCGGGACTCGGGGGCGAATACGCAGTATTTT.

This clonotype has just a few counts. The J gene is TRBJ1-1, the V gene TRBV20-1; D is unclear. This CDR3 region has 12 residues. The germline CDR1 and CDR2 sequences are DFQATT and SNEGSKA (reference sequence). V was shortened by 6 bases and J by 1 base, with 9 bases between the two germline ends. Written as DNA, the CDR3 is TGCAGTGCCCCTGCCCCGAACACTGAAGCTTTCTTT. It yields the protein CSAPAPNTEAFF.

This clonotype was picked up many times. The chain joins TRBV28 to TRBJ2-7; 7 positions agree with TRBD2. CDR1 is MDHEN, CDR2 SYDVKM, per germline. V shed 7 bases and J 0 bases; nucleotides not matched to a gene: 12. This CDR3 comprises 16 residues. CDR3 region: CASTGGWPLSSYEQYF. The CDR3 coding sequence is TGTGCCAGCACGGGAGGTTGGCCACTAAGCTCCTACGAGCAGTACTTC.

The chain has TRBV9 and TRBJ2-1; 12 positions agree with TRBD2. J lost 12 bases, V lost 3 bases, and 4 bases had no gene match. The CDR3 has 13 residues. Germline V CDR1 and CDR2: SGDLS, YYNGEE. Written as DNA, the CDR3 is TGTGCCAGCAGCGCAGGACTAGCGGGACGGCAGTTCTTC. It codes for CASSAGLAGRQFF.

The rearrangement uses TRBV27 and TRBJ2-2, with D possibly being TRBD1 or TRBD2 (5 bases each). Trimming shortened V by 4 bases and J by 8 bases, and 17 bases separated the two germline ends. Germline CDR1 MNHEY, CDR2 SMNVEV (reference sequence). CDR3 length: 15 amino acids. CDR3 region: CASSWGIAPPGELFF. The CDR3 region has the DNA TGTGCCAGCAGTTGGGGGATAGCACCGCCGGGGGAGCTGTTTTTT.

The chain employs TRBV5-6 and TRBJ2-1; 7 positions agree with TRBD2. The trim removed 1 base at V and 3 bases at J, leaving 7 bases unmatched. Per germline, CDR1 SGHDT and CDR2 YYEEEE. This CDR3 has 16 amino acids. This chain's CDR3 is CASSLWGGSDYNEQFF. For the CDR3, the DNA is TGTGCCAGCAGCTTGTGGGGAGGGTCGGACTACAATGAGCAGTTCTTC.

CDR3 region: CASSYGLLAGGPRNEQFF. CDR3 coding DNA: TGTGCCAGCAGTTACGGGCTACTAGCGGGAGGGCCACGCAATGAGCAGTTCTTC. The chain links TRBV6-2 or TRBV6-3 to TRBJ2-1, with 13 bases identical to TRBD2. CDR1 is MNHEY and CDR2 is SVGEGT in the germline V gene. The CDR3 contains 18 residues. V shed 2 bases and J 6 bases; nucleotides not matched to a gene: 10.

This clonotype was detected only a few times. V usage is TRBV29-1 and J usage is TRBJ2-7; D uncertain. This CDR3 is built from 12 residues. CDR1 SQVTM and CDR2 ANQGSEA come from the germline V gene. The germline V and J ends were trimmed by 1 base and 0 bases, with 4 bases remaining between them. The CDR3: CSVEGTSYEQYF. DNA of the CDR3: TGCAGCGTTGAAGGAACCTCCTACGAGCAGTACTTC.

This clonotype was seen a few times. CDR3 residues: CASKFNSGTYEQYF. The CDR3, as DNA: TGTGCCAGCAAGTTCAATTCAGGGACCTACGAGCAGTACTTC. The chain employs TRBV6-1 and TRBJ2-7, with D possibly matching TRBD1 (5 bases). Per germline, CDR1 MNHNS and CDR2 SASEGT. This CDR3 has 14 amino acids. Trimming removed 7 bases at V and 2 bases at J, with 15 bases between.

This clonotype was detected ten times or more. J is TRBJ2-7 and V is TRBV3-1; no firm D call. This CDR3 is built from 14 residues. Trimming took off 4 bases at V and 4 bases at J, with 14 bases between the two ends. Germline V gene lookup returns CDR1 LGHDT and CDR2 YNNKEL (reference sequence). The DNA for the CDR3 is TGTGCCAGCAGCCCTAGTCGGCAGCAGTACGAGCAGTACTTC. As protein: CASSPSRQQYEQYF.

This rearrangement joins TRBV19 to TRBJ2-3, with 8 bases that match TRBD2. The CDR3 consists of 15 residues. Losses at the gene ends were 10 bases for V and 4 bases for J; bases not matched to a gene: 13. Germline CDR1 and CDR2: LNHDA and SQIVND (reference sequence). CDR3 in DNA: TGTGCCACCAGATGGGGGACTAGACAGGCAGATACGCAGTATTTT. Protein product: CATRWGTRQADTQYF.

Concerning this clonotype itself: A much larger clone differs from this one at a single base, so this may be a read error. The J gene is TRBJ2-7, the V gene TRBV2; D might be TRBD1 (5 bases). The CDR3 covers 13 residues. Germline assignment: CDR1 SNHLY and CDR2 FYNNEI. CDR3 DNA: TGTGCCACCAGTGGTTTGGTGGGGCTCGAGCAGTACTTC. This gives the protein CATSGLVGLEQYF.

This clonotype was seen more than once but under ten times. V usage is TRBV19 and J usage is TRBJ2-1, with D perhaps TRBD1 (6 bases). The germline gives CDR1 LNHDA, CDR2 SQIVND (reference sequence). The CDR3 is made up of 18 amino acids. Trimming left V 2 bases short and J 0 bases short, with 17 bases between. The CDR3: CASSIKGVSPRSYNEQFF. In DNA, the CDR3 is TGTGCCAGTAGTATAAAGGGGGTCAGCCCCCGCTCCTACAATGAGCAGTTCTTC. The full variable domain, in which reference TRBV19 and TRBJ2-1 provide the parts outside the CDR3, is DGGITQSPKYLFRKEGQNVTLSCEQNLNHDAMYWYRQDPGQGLRLIYYSQIVNDFQKGDIAEGYSVSREKKESFPLTVTSAQKNPTAFYLCASSIKGVSPRSYNEQFFGPGTRLTVL.

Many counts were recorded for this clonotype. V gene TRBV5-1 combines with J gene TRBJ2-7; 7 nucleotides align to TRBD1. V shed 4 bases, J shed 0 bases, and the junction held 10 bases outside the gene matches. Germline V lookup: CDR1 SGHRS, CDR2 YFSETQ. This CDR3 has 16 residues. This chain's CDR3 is CASSPPGTDHSYEQYF. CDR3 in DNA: TGCGCCAGCAGCCCGCCGGGGACAGACCACTCCTACGAGCAGTACTTC.